Reported below is one T cell receptor beta chain. Original methodology: For nucleated cells, counts were estimated from reference gene primer amplification. Assay used: immunoSEQ multiplex PCR; TCRdb lists only in-frame clones, some missing. V and J calls and clone size come straight from that table; D and trimming were deduced from the DNA. The table shows about 410,000 clones, with approximately 90% occurring only once. This record belongs to a study of blood T cell repertoires in COVID-19. Study overall: PBMCs, B-cell-depleted T cells, or T cells provided the cDNA or gDNA that made up the material.

Trimming took off 4 bases at V and 6 bases at J, with 18 bases between the two ends. Germline lookup yields CDR1 LGHNA and CDR2 YSLEER. The CDR3 sequence is 15 residues long. During active infection, Seattle patients enrolled and were then monitored through disease. The sequenced sample was peripheral blood. J is TRBJ1-2 and V is TRBV4-3; the D is unclear. The clonotype comes from a woman between 40 and 50 years old with COVID-19, enrolled during active disease. This CDR3 reads CASSPAHVAEDGYTF. The CDR3 bases are TGCGCCAGCAGCCCTGCGCACGTTGCAGAGGATGGCTACACCTTC.